Shown below are 5 T cell receptor beta chains from a single sample sequenced in a study of regulatory T cells in long-lasting Graves disease. Sample time point: newly diagnosed GD, antithyroid drugs for less than 3 months. With RNA extracted from PBMCs as input, the TCR library was made. Sequencing libraries for TCR beta were prepared with iRepertoire HTBI primers and Arm-PCR of CDR3 regions. TCRdb itself ran the multiplex PCR reads through MiXCR, one entry per CDR3 protein. The data contain fewer than 350,000 distinct CDR3 sequences, about 20% of them singletons. Sequences were derived from peripheral blood mononuclear cells (PBMCs), sampled at new diagnosis, from a patient treated with antithyroid drugs. The source is a female donor with Graves disease.

This clonotype was found many times. The chain links TRBV28 to TRBJ1-1; 8 bases match TRBD1. This CDR3 region has 14 residues. Germline CDR1 and CDR2: MDHEN and SYDVKM. Trimming removed 3 bases from V and 2 bases from J; junction bases left unmatched: 2. The CDR3 loop is CASSFQGANTEAFF. The CDR3 DNA is TGTGCCAGCAGTTTTCAGGGGGCTAACACTGAAGCTTTCTTT.

The table lists this clonotype with many counts. CDR3 residues: CASSETGARNQPQHF. Here the CDR3 DNA reads TGTGCCAGCAGTGAGACCGGGGCCCGCAATCAGCCCCAGCATTTT. The chain links TRBV6-1 to TRBJ1-5; maybe TRBD1 (5 bases). The CDR3 has 15 amino acids. The V end lost 3 bases, the J end lost 2 bases, and 11 bases lay between the germline ends. Per germline, CDR1 MNHNS and CDR2 SASEGT.

The chain carries TRBV5-1 and TRBJ2-1; 14 nucleotides match TRBD2. J was trimmed by 6 bases and V by 4 bases; bases with no gene match: 6. CDR1 and CDR2 from the germline V gene are SGHRS and YFSETQ. This CDR3 has 16 amino acids. In DNA form, the CDR3 reads TGCGCCAGCAGCGAGGGACTAGCGGGAGTGTGCAATGAGCAGTTCTTC. Its protein is CASSEGLAGVCNEQFF. The entire variable domain, with the rest obtained from reference TRBV5-1 and TRBJ2-1, is as follows: KAGVTQTPRYLIKTRGQQVTLSCSPISGHRSVSWYQQTPGQGLQFLFEYFSETQRNKGNFPGRFSGRQFSNSRSEMNVSTLELGDSALYLCASSEGLAGVCNEQFFGPGTRLTVL.

The CDR3, as DNA: TGTGCCAGCAGTGAAGAGGGCGCAGACTCCTATGGCTACACCTTC. This translates into CASSEEGADSYGYTF. This chain links TRBV2 with TRBJ1-2; D gene unclear. V lost 1 base to trimming and J lost 4 bases, with 13 bases between them. This CDR3 contains 15 residues. Germline loops: CDR1 SNHLY, CDR2 FYNNEI.

This clonotype was picked up many times. This chain joins TRBV29-1 and TRBJ2-4; D gene unclear. V was shortened by 3 bases and J by 6 bases, with 9 bases between the two germline ends. The germline CDR1 and CDR2 sequences are SQVTM and ANQGSEA. The CDR3 sequence is 12 residues long. CDR3 coding DNA: TGCAGCGTTGATGCTGGGTCAAACATTCAGTACTTC. It is translated as CSVDAGSNIQYF.